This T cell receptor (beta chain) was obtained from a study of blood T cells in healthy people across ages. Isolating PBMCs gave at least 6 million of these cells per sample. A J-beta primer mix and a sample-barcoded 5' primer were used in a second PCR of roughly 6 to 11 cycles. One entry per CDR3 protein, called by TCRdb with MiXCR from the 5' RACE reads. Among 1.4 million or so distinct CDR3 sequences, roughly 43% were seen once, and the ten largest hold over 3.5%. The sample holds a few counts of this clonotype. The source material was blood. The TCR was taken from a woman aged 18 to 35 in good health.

The DNA for the CDR3 is TGCAGTGCGAGGAGGACAGGTGCTTTCTTT. It yields the protein CSARRTGAFF. This chain uses TRBV20-1 with TRBJ1-1, with 7 bases identical to TRBD1. The CDR3 runs 10 residues. J was trimmed by 11 bases and V by 6 bases; bases with no gene match: 6. Germline V gene data show CDR1 as DFQATT and CDR2 as SNEGSKA (reference sequence).